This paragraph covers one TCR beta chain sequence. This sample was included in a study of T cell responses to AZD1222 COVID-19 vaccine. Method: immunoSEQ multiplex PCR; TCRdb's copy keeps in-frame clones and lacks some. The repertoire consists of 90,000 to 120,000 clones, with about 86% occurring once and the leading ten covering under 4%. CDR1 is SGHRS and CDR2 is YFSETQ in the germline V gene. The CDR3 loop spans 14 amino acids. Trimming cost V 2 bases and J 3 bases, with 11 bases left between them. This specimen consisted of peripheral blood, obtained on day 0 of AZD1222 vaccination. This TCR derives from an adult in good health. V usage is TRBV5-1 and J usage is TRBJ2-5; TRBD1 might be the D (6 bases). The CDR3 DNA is TGCGCCAGCAGCTTAGGACAGAACAAAGAGACCCAGTACTTC. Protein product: CASSLGQNKETQYF. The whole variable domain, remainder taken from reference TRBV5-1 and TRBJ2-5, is KAGVTQTPRYLIKTRGQQVTLSCSPISGHRSVSWYQQTPGQGLQFLFEYFSETQRNKGNFPGRFSGRQFSNSRSEMNVSTLELGDSALYLCASSLGQNKETQYFGPGTRLLVL.